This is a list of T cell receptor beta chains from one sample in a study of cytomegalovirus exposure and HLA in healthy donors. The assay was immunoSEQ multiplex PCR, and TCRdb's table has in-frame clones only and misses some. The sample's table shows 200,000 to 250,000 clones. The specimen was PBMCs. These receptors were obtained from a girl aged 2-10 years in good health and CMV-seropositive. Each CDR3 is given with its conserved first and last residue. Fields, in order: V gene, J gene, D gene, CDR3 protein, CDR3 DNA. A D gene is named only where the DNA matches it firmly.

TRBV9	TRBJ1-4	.	CASSVGGDPYEKLFF	TGTGCCAGCAGCGTAGGAGGAGACCCCTATGAAAAACTGTTTTTT
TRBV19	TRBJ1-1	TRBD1	CASSMPTGGRNTEAFF	TGTGCCAGTAGTATGCCTACAGGGGGGAGGAACACTGAAGCTTTCTTT
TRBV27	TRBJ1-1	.	CASTPRGATEAFF	TGTGCCAGCACCCCTCGGGGGGCCACTGAAGCTTTCTTT
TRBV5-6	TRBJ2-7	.	CASSFLPSTYEQYF	TGTGCCAGCAGCTTTCTCCCCAGTACCTACGAGCAGTACTTC
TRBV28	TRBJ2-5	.	CASSPGEQETQYF	TGTGCCAGCAGCCCGGGGGAACAAGAGACCCAGTACTTC
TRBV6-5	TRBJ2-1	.	CASSYRAIGGGEQFF	TGTGCCAGCAGTTACCGGGCCATAGGGGGTGGTGAGCAGTTCTTC
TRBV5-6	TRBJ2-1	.	CASSLGGSYNEQFF	TGTGCCAGCAGCTTAGGAGGCTCCTACAATGAGCAGTTCTTC
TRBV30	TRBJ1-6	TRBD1	CAWSRGTGLNSPLHF	TGTGCCTGGAGCCGGGGGACAGGGTTAAATTCACCCCTCCACTTT
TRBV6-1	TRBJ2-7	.	CASSEAHRRSYEQYF	TGTGCCAGCAGTGAAGCGCACCGCAGGTCCTACGAGCAGTACTTC
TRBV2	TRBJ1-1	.	CASRIPGSTEAFF	TGTGCCAGCCGAATCCCCGGGTCCACTGAAGCTTTCTTT
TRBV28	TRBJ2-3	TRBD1	CASRGQGETDTQYF	TGTGCCAGCAGAGGACAGGGGGAAACAGATACGCAGTATTTT
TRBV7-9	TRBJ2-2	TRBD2	CASSARPLAGGELFF	TGTGCCAGCAGCGCCCGCCCACTAGCGGGCGGGGAGCTGTTTTTT
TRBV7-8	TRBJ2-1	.	CASSPRQTEIYNEQFF	TGTGCCAGCAGCCCCCGGCAGACAGAGATCTACAATGAGCAGTTCTTC
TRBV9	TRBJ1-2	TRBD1	CASSKTGNYGYTF	TGTGCCAGCAGCAAGACAGGGAACTATGGCTACACCTTC
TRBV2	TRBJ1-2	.	CASSESGGPNYGYTF	TGTGCCAGCAGTGAGTCGGGGGGGCCCAACTATGGCTACACCTTC
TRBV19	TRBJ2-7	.	CASGTGSYEQYF	TGTGCCAGTGGAACAGGTTCCTACGAGCAGTACTTC
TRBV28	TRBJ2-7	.	CASSQTTWEQYF	TGTGCCAGCAGTCAAACAACGTGGGAGCAGTACTTC
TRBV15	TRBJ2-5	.	CATSRGGETQYF	TGTGCCACCAGCAGAGGAGGGGAGACCCAGTACTTC
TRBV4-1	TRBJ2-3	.	CASSQVRGSTDMQYF	TGCGCCAGCAGCCAAGTGAGAGGGTCCACAGATATGCAGTATTTT
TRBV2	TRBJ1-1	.	CASTGQIVPTEAFF	TGTGCCAGTACGGGACAAATCGTACCGACTGAAGCTTTCTTT
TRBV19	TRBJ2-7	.	CASSPPGRAYEQYF	TGTGCCAGTAGTCCCCCGGGGAGAGCCTACGAGCAGTACTTC
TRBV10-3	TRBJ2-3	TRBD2	CAIGREGTDTQYF	TGTGCCATCGGGCGGGAGGGCACAGATACGCAGTATTTT
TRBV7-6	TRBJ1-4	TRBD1	CASSLRTGLNEKLFF	TGTGCCAGCAGCCTACGGACAGGGTTGAATGAAAAACTGTTTTTT
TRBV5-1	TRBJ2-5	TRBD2	CASSLGLAGGPGETQYF	TGCGCCAGCAGCTTGGGGCTAGCGGGAGGGCCGGGAGAGACCCAGTACTTC
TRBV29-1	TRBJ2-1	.	CSVGRGRLGEQFF	TGCAGCGTCGGACGGGGAAGGTTGGGTGAGCAGTTCTTC
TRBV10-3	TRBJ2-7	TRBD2	CAINSPGTRVGYEQYF	TGTGCCATCAATTCTCCCGGGACTAGGGTCGGCTACGAGCAGTACTTC
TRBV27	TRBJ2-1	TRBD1	CASSTPRDRGRGEQFF	TGTGCCAGCAGTACCCCCCGGGACAGGGGAAGAGGTGAGCAGTTCTTC
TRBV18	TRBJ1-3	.	CASSATGSTGNTIYF	TGTGCCAGCTCAGCTACTGGGAGTACTGGAAACACCATATATTTT
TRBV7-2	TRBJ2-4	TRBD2	CASSLGAGLAKNIQYF	TGTGCCAGCAGCTTAGGAGCGGGATTGGCCAAAAACATTCAGTACTTC
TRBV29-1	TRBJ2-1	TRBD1	CSALGGQGYNEQFF	TGCAGCGCACTGGGTGGACAGGGATACAATGAGCAGTTCTTC
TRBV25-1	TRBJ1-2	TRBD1	CASSEYGQGPNYGYTF	TGTGCCAGCAGTGAATATGGACAGGGGCCTAACTATGGCTACACCTTC
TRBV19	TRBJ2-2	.	CASSILTGNTGELFF	TGTGCCAGTAGTATCCTAACAGGAAACACCGGGGAGCTGTTTTTT
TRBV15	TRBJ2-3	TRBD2	CATSSRLAVTTDTQYF	TGTGCCACCAGCTCCCGCCTAGCGGTGACCACAGATACGCAGTATTTT
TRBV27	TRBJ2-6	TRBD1	CASSLRGNTGANVLTF	TGTGCCAGCAGTCTCAGGGGGAACACTGGGGCCAACGTCCTGACTTTC
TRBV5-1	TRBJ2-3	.	CASSLRTGDTQYF	TGCGCCAGCAGCCTACGGACGGGGGATACGCAGTATTTT
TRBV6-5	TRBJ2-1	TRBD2	CASSRTSGRANEQFF	TGTGCCAGCAGCCGAACTAGCGGGAGGGCCAATGAGCAGTTCTTC
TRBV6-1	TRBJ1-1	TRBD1	CASSRGQGGPTEAFF	TGTGCCAGCAGTAGGGGACAGGGAGGACCCACCGAAGCTTTCTTT
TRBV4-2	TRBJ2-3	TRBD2	CASSPSSLAARTDTQYF	TGTGCCAGCAGCCCGTCTAGCCTAGCGGCCCGCACAGATACGCAGTATTTT
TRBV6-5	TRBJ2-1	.	CASSYSQNSYNEQFF	TGTGCCAGCAGTTACTCTCAGAACTCCTACAATGAGCAGTTCTTC
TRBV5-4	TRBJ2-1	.	CASSPAGGKSYNEQFF	TGTGCCAGCAGCCCCGCAGGCGGGAAGTCCTACAATGAGCAGTTCTTC
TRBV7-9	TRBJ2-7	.	CASSLGGQDEQYF	TGTGCCAGCAGCTTAGGAGGACAAGACGAGCAGTACTTC
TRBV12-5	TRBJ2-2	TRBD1	CASGSNRGGLVKDTGELFF	TGTGCTAGTGGTTCAAACAGGGGCGGGTTAGTAAAGGACACCGGGGAGCTGTTTTTT